Below, 27 T cell receptor beta chains from the same sample are listed, as sequenced in a study of cytomegalovirus exposure and HLA in healthy donors. Assay used: immunoSEQ multiplex PCR; TCRdb lists only in-frame clones, some missing. The table has about 65,000 clones, just over 90% seen once. Material for sequencing was PBMCs. The receptor set was obtained from a woman aged 18-35 years in good health and CMV-seronegative.

This clone was seen once. The V gene is TRBV13, the J gene TRBJ2-3, with a weak D call TRBD2 (7 bases). V gave up 3 bases and J gave up 10 bases, with 20 bases separating them. This CDR3 region has 15 residues. Germline V lookup: CDR1 PRHDT, CDR2 FYEKMQ (reference sequence). CDR3 coding DNA: TGTGCCAGCAGCTTGGGAGGGGGTGATCTTGATCCGCAGTATTTT. Translating gives CASSLGGGDLDPQYF. Looking up the rest from reference TRBV13 and TRBJ2-3 gives the full variable domain: AAGVIQSPRHLIKEKRETATLKCYPIPRHDTVYWYQQGPGQDPQFLISFYEKMQSDKGSIPDRFSAQQFSDYHSELNMSSLELGDSALYFCASSLGGGDLDPQYFGPGTRLTVL.

The rearrangement links TRBV11-2 to TRBJ2-3; 8 bases align to TRBD2. CDR3 length equals 15 residues. Germline trimming cut 5 bases from V and 4 bases from J; bases unmatched to any gene: 8. Germline values: CDR1 SGHAT, CDR2 FQNNGV. The CDR3, as DNA: TGTGCCAGCAGCCCGGGACTAGTGAGCGCAGATACGCAGTATTTT. Translated: CASSPGLVSADTQYF. Drawing the rest from reference TRBV11-2 and TRBJ2-3, the complete variable domain is EAGVAQSPRYKIIEKRQSVAFWCNPISGHATLYWYQQILGQGPKLLIQFQNNGVVDDSQLPKDRFSAERLKGVDSTLKIQPAKLEDSAVYLCASSPGLVSADTQYFGPGTRLTVL.

This chain uses TRBV27 with TRBJ2-7, with D hard to call. The CDR3 extends over 13 amino acids. Trimming cost V 5 bases and J 3 bases, with 11 bases left between them. CDR1 and CDR2 (germline): MNHEY, SMNVEV (reference sequence). The CDR3 coding sequence is TGTGCCAGCAGTATTTATATCGGCTACGAGCAGTACTTC. Protein: CASSIYIGYEQYF.

J is TRBJ1-1 and V is TRBV27; 7 bases are a match to TRBD1. V lost 3 bases, J lost 4 bases, and 8 bases stayed unmatched. The CDR3 contains 15 residues. Per germline, CDR1 MNHEY and CDR2 SMNVEV (reference sequence). In DNA, the CDR3 is TGTGCCAGCAGTTTCGGTTACAGGGGCGGCACTGAAGCTTTCTTT. It yields the protein CASSFGYRGGTEAFF.

The chain carries TRBV5-1 and TRBJ2-3, with TRBD2 matching over 7 bases. Losses at the gene ends were 2 bases for V and 5 bases for J; bases not matched to a gene: 11. The CDR3 is made up of 16 amino acids. Germline CDR1 and CDR2: SGHRS and YFSETQ. CDR3: CASSFSPGRTQDTQYF. In DNA form, the CDR3 reads TGCGCCAGCAGCTTCAGTCCCGGGAGGACTCAAGATACGCAGTATTTT.

The chain combines TRBV5-6 with TRBJ1-2, with TRBD1 matching over 9 bases. Germline CDR1 reads SGHDT; CDR2 reads YYEEEE. The CDR3 contains 14 residues. The ends lost 2 bases at V and 8 bases at J; junction bases unmatched: 7. The CDR3 protein is CASSFYRGPWGYTF. CDR3 DNA sequence: TGTGCCAGCAGCTTTTACAGGGGGCCTTGGGGCTACACCTTC.

This chain uses TRBV19 with TRBJ2-7; TRBD1 matches 8 bases. Germline V gene lookup returns CDR1 LNHDA and CDR2 SQIVND (reference sequence). CDR3 size: 17 residues. Trimming removed 5 bases from V and 5 bases from J; junction bases left unmatched: 17. CDR3 in amino acids: CASSCLTGTGGPDEQYF. The CDR3 DNA follows: TGTGCCAGTAGTTGTCTAACCGGGACAGGCGGGCCAGACGAGCAGTACTTC.

The CDR3 sequence is CASSPTLGLNNQPQHF. CDR3 DNA: TGTGCCAGCAGTCCAACCTTGGGGCTCAACAATCAGCCCCAGCATTTT. This chain connects TRBV27 to TRBJ1-5, with a weak D call TRBD1 (5 bases). The CDR3 loop spans 16 amino acids. V gave up 5 bases and J gave up 3 bases, with 17 bases separating them. Germline assignment: CDR1 MNHEY and CDR2 SMNVEV (reference sequence).

The J gene is TRBJ2-5, the V gene TRBV9; the D gene is possibly TRBD2 (5 bases). Germline V gene sequence: CDR1 SGDLS, CDR2 YYNGEE. Trimming pared 0 bases from V and 5 bases from J, leaving 17 bases between. CDR3 length: 16 amino acids. The CDR3 sequence: CASSVGGDSVWETQYF. CDR3 sequence (DNA): TGTGCCAGCAGCGTAGGGGGAGACTCGGTCTGGGAGACCCAGTACTTC.

The chain recombines TRBV7-2 with TRBJ2-7, with D possibly TRBD1 on 5 matching bases. Germline assignment: CDR1 SGHTA and CDR2 FQGNSA. The CDR3 runs to 13 residues. The V gene lost 1 base and the J gene lost 5 bases, with 9 bases spanning the gap. The CDR3 nucleotides are TGTGCCAGCAGCTTAGGGGGCGCAGACGAGCAGTACTTC. This translates into CASSLGGADEQYF.

V is TRBV10-3 and J is TRBJ2-3; tentatively, D is TRBD1 (6 bases). The V gene's germline CDR1 is ENHRY and CDR2 SYGVKD. The CDR3 is 13 amino acids. Trimming took 4 bases from V and 4 from J, leaving 9 bases between them. CDR3 amino acids: CAISVSGADTQYF. For the CDR3, the DNA is TGTGCCATCAGTGTATCAGGGGCAGATACGCAGTATTTT.

The CDR3 loop reads CASSPSMAPYEQYF. CDR3 nucleotides: TGTGCCAGCAGTCCTTCAATGGCCCCCTACGAGCAGTACTTC. The J gene is TRBJ2-7, the V gene TRBV6-5; the D is unclear. The germline V and J ends were trimmed by 5 bases and 2 bases, with 13 bases remaining between them. The CDR3 extends over 14 amino acids. Germline CDR1 and CDR2: MNHEY and SVGAGI.

This chain uses TRBV28 with TRBJ2-3; TRBD1 aligns across 8 bases. The CDR3 sequence is 15 residues long. V dropped 6 bases and J dropped 4; count of bases not matched to a gene: 9. Per germline, CDR1 MDHEN and CDR2 SYDVKM. Here the CDR3 reads CASRSRTGLADTQYF. CDR3 bases: TGTGCCAGCAGATCCAGGACAGGGTTGGCAGATACGCAGTATTTT. Full variable domain (remainder filled in from reference TRBV28 and TRBJ2-3): DVKVTQSSRYLVKRTGEKVFLECVQDMDHENMFWYRQDPGLGLRLIYFSYDVKMKEKGDIPEGYSVSREKKERFSLILESASTNQTSMYLCASRSRTGLADTQYFGPGTRLTVL.

V and J are TRBV9 and TRBJ2-1; 9 nucleotides line up with TRBD2. The CDR3 contains 16 residues. Per the germline V gene, CDR1 is SGDLS and CDR2 is YYNGEE. Unmatched junction bases numbered 12, after V lost 4 bases and J lost 7 bases. The CDR3: CASSPPGLASLNEQFF. The CDR3 DNA reads TGTGCCAGCAGCCCACCGGGACTAGCCTCATTGAATGAGCAGTTCTTC.

The rearrangement joins TRBV4-1 to TRBJ1-1, with 9 nucleotides matching TRBD1. The CDR3 runs 16 residues. Germline assignment: CDR1 MGHRA and CDR2 YSYEKL. The J segment lost 7 bases and the V segment lost 1 base, leaving 10 bases of the junction unmatched. The CDR3 loop is CASSQVGGQGAGEAFF. As DNA, the CDR3 is TGCGCCAGCAGCCAAGTAGGGGGACAGGGAGCCGGTGAAGCTTTCTTT.

The rearrangement links TRBV9 to TRBJ2-1; 11 positions agree with TRBD2. V shed 0 bases and J 4 bases; nucleotides not matched to a gene: 3. The CDR3 is 16 amino acids. The germline CDR1 and CDR2 sequences are SGDLS and YYNGEE. The CDR3 nucleotides read TGTGCCAGCAGCGTAGAGGGACTAGCGGCTTACAATGAGCAGTTCTTC. It is translated as CASSVEGLAAYNEQFF.

This clone has only one observation. The rearrangement links TRBV29-1 to TRBJ2-7; 7 bases map to TRBD1. Germline V lookup: CDR1 SQVTM, CDR2 ANQGSEA. With 7 bases clipped from V and 3 bases from J, the junction kept 6 bases outside the gene matches. This CDR3 contains 12 residues. The CDR3 reads CSAKTGDYEQYF. In nucleotides, the CDR3 is TGCAGCGCCAAAACAGGGGACTACGAGCAGTACTTC.

The J gene is TRBJ1-6, the V gene TRBV6-1, with 7 bases aligning to TRBD1. The CDR3 sequence is 11 residues long. After removal of 6 bases from V and 14 bases from J, the junction contained 4 bases not matched to a gene. Per germline, CDR1 MNHNS and CDR2 SASEGT. The CDR3 sequence: CASRTGESLHF. In DNA form, the CDR3 reads TGTGCCAGCAGAACAGGGGAGTCCCTCCACTTT.

The chain carries TRBV10-3 and TRBJ2-2, with 9 bases that match TRBD1. After removal of 6 bases from V and 8 bases from J, the junction contained 16 bases not matched to a gene. Per germline, CDR1 ENHRY and CDR2 SYGVKD. CDR3 length: 17 residues. The CDR3 DNA follows: TGTGCCATCAGCCTCAGGGGCACAGGGGGCGCTTCTGGGGAGCTGTTTTTT. Protein sequence: CAISLRGTGGASGELFF.

The chain joins TRBV11-2 to TRBJ2-7; the D gene is possibly TRBD2 (5 bases). Germline CDR1 SGHAT, CDR2 FQNNGV. The CDR3 length is 13 residues. The V and J ends lost 10 bases and 6 bases respectively, with 19 bases between them. The DNA of the CDR3 is TGTGCCACGTCCCTCCAGACGGGGTTCGAGCAGTACTTC. Its protein product is CATSLQTGFEQYF.

The CDR3 coding sequence is TGCGCCAGCAGCCAAGAGGCTAGCGGATACCAAGAGACCCAGTACTTC. Protein sequence: CASSQEASGYQETQYF. This chain connects TRBV4-3 to TRBJ2-5, with 7 bases that match TRBD2. Per germline, CDR1 LGHNA and CDR2 YSLEER. The CDR3 contains 16 residues. The ends lost 0 bases at V and 0 bases at J; junction bases unmatched: 4.

The J gene is TRBJ2-5, the V gene TRBV5-4, with 12 nucleotides matching TRBD2. The CDR3 is made up of 16 amino acids. The J segment lost 4 bases and the V segment lost 3 bases, leaving 7 bases of the junction unmatched. Germline V gene sequence: CDR1 SGHNT, CDR2 YYREEE (reference sequence). For the CDR3, the DNA is TGTGCCAGCAGCTCTACGACTAGCGGGAGAGCAGAGACCCAGTACTTC. Translating gives CASSSTTSGRAETQYF.

The V gene is TRBV19, the J gene TRBJ1-6; D call uncertain. V shed 10 bases and J shed 4 bases, with 20 bases lying between them. Germline CDR1 is LNHDA and CDR2 is SQIVND (reference sequence). This CDR3 comprises 16 residues. Written as DNA, the CDR3 is TGTGCCACTCGGGGTGGGGAGGCGACTTATAATTCACCCCTCCACTTT. As protein: CATRGGEATYNSPLHF.

This clone was recorded only once. The V gene is TRBV28, the J gene TRBJ2-7, with D unresolved. Germline values: CDR1 MDHEN, CDR2 SYDVKM. Trimming took off 4 bases at V and 4 bases at J, with 11 bases between the two ends. The CDR3 totals 13 residues. The CDR3 here is CASSSVTEYEQYF. In DNA form, the CDR3 reads TGTGCCAGCAGTTCCGTCACAGAATACGAGCAGTACTTC.

The V call is TRBV11-2, the J call TRBJ1-3, with D hard to call. The CDR3 totals 13 residues. Deletions cut 5 bases from V and 2 bases from J, with 7 bases between. Germline CDR1 is SGHAT and CDR2 is FQNNGV. This chain's CDR3 is CASSLVAGNTIYF. The CDR3 nucleotides read TGTGCCAGCAGCCTTGTTGCTGGAAACACCATATATTTT.

The rearrangement links TRBV6-1 to TRBJ1-4; TRBD1 matches 8 bases. This CDR3 has 15 residues. The V gene's germline CDR1 is MNHNS and CDR2 SASEGT. V trimming: 1 base; J trimming: 7 bases; junction bases outside the gene matches: 5. The DNA for the CDR3 is TGTGCCAGCAGTGAAGATTCAGGGGGCGGTGAAAAACTGTTTTTT. Translating gives CASSEDSGGGEKLFF.

The chain links TRBV20-1 to TRBJ1-2; a weak D match, TRBD1 (6 bases). This CDR3 comprises 11 residues. Germline V gene sequence: CDR1 DFQATT, CDR2 SNEGSKA (reference sequence). V lost 6 bases and J 8 bases, leaving 13 bases between the germline ends. The CDR3 sequence: CSAKGGSGYTF. CDR3 nucleotide sequence: TGCAGTGCAAAAGGGGGATCGGGCTACACCTTC.